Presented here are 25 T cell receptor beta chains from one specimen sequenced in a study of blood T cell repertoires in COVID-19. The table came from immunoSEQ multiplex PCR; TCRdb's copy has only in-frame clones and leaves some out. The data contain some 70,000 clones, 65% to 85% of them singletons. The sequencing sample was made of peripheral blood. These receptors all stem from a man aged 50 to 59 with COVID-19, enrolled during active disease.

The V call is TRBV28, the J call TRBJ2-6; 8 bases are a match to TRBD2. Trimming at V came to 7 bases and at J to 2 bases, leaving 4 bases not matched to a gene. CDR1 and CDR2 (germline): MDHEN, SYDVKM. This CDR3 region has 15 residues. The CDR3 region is CASKSAGAGANVLTF. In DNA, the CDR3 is TGTGCCAGCAAGTCAGCGGGGGCTGGGGCCAACGTCCTGACTTTC. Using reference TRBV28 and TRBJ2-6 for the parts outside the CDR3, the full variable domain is DVKVTQSSRYLVKRTGEKVFLECVQDMDHENMFWYRQDPGLGLRLIYFSYDVKMKEKGDIPEGYSVSREKKERFSLILESASTNQTSMYLCASKSAGAGANVLTFGAGSRLTVL.

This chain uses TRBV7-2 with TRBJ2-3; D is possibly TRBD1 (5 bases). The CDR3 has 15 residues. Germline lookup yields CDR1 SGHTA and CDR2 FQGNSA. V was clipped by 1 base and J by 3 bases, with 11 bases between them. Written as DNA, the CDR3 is TGTGCCAGCAGCTTAGGAAGACAGCCAACAGATACGCAGTATTTT. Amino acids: CASSLGRQPTDTQYF.

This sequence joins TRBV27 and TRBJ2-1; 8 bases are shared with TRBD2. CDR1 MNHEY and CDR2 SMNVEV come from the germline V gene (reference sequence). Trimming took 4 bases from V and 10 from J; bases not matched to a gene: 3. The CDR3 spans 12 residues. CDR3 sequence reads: CASSSLAEEQFF. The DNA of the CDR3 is TGTGCCAGCAGTTCACTAGCGGAAGAGCAGTTCTTC.

The CDR3 here is CSAILQGKGSPLHF. The CDR3 coding sequence is TGCAGCGCCATTTTACAGGGGAAAGGATCACCCCTCCACTTT. This chain uses TRBV29-1 with TRBJ1-6; 7 positions match TRBD1. CDR1 is SQVTM and CDR2 is ANQGSEA in the germline V gene. The CDR3 is 14 amino acids. V was pared by 7 bases and J by 10 bases, with 13 bases of the junction left unmatched.

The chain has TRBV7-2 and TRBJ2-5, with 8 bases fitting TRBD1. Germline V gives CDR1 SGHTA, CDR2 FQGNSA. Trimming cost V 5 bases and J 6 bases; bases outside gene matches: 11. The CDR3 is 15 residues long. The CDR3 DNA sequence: TGTGCCAGCAGCCCCCGAGCAGACAGGGGAAAGACCCAGTACTTC. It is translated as CASSPRADRGKTQYF.

This chain's CDR3 is CASSYSGQDNSPLHF. The CDR3, as DNA: TGTGCCAGCAGTTACTCGGGACAAGATAATTCACCCCTCCACTTT. This chain connects TRBV6-6 to TRBJ1-6, with D perhaps TRBD1 (6 bases). V lost 0 bases to trimming and J lost 5 bases, with 8 bases between them. The CDR3 spans 15 residues. From germline, CDR1 is MNHNY and CDR2 SVGAGI (reference sequence).

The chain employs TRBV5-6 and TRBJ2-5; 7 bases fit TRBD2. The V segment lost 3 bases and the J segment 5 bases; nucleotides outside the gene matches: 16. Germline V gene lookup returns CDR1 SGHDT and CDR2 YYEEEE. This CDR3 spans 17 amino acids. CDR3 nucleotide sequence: TGTGCCAGCAGCTCCAAGACTAGCCCCCGAAACAGGGAGACCCAGTACTTC. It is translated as CASSSKTSPRNRETQYF.

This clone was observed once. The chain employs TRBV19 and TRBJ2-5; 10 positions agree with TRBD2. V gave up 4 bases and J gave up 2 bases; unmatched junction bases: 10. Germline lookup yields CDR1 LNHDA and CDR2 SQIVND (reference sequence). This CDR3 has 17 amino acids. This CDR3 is CASSKRGLAEPQETQYF. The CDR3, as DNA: TGTGCCAGTAGTAAAAGAGGACTAGCGGAGCCACAAGAGACCCAGTACTTC.

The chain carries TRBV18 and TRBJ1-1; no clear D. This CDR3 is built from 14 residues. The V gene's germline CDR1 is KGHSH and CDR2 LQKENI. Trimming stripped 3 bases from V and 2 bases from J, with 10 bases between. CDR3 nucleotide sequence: TGTGCCAGCTCACCCGGACGGGGAAACACTGAAGCTTTCTTT. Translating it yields CASSPGRGNTEAFF.

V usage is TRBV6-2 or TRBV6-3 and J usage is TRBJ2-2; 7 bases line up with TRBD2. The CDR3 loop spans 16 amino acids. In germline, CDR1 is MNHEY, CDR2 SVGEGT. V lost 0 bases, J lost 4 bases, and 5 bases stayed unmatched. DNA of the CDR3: TGTGCCAGCAGTTACTCGATGCCGGGGGGCACCGGGGAGCTGTTTTTT. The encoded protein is CASSYSMPGGTGELFF.

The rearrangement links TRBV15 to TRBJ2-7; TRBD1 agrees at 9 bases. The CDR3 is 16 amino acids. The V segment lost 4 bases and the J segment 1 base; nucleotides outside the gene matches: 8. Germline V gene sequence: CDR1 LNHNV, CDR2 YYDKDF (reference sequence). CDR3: CATSTPGQGVSYEQYF. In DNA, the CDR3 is TGTGCCACCAGCACACCGGGACAGGGAGTATCCTACGAGCAGTACTTC.

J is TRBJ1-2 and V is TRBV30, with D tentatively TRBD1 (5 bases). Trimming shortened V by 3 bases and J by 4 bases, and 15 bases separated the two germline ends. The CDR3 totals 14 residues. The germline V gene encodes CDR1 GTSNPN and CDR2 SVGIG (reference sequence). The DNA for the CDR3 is TGTGCCTGGAGCGGTACGTCGGGGGGCTATGGCTACACCTTC. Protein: CAWSGTSGGYGYTF.

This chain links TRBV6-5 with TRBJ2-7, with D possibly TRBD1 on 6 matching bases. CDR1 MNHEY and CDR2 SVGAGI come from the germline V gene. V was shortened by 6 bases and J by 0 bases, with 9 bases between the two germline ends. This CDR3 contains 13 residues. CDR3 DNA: TGTGCCAGCAGGCCGGACAGCTCCTACGAGCAGTACTTC. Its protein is CASRPDSSYEQYF.

CDR3 sequence reads: CASSLDGGGTYEQYF. CDR3 nucleotides: TGTGCCAGCAGCTTAGACGGCGGGGGAACCTACGAGCAGTACTTC. This rearrangement joins TRBV11-2 to TRBJ2-7; TRBD2 agrees at 7 bases. CDR1 and CDR2 from the germline V gene are SGHAT and FQNNGV. This CDR3 contains 15 residues. The junction had 4 bases not matched to a gene; V was cut back by 0 bases and J by 2 bases.

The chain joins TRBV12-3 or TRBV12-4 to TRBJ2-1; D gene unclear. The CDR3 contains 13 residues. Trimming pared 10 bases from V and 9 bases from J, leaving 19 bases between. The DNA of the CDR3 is TGTGCCACCAGACGAGGCCTCACGGGTGAGCAGTTCTTC. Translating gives CATRRGLTGEQFF.

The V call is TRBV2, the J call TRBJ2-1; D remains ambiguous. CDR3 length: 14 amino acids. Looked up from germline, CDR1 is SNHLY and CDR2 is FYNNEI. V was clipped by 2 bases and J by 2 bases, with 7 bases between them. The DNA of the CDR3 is TGTGCCAGCAGTGAACTAGTCCCCTACAATGAGCAGTTCTTC. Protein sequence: CASSELVPYNEQFF.

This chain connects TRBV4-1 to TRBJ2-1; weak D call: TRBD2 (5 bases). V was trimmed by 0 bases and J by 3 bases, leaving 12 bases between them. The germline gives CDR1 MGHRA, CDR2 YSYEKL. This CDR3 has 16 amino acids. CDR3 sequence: CASSQDPVAIYNEQFF. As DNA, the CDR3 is TGCGCCAGCAGCCAAGATCCAGTAGCGATCTACAATGAGCAGTTCTTC.

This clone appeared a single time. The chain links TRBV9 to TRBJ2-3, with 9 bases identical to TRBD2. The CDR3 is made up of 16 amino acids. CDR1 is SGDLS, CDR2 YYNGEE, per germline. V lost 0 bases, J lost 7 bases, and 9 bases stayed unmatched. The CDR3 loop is CASSVGKREVSHTQYF. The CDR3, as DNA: TGTGCCAGCAGCGTAGGGAAGCGGGAGGTCAGCCATACGCAGTATTTT.

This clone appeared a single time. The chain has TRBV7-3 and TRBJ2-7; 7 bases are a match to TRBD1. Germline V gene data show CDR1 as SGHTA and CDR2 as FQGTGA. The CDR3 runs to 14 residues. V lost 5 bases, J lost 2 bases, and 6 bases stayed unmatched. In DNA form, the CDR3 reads TGTGCCAGCAGCATACAAGGGGGCCCCTACGAGCAGTACTTC. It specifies CASSIQGGPYEQYF.

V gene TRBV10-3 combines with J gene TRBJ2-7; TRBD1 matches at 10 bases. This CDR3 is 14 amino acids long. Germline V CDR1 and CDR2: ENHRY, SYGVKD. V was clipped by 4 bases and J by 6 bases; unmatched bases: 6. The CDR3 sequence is CAISGRQGAREQYF. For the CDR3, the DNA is TGTGCCATCAGTGGAAGACAGGGGGCGCGCGAGCAGTACTTC.

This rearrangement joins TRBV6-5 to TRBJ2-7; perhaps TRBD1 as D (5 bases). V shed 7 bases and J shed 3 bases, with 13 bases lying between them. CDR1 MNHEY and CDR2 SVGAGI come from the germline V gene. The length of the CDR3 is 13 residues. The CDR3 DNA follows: TGTGCCAGCACCCAAACAGGATACTACGAGCAGTACTTC. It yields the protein CASTQTGYYEQYF.

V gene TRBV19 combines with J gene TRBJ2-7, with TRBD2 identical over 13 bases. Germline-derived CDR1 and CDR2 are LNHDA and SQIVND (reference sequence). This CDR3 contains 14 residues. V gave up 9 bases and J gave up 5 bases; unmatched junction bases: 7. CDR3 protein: CASRTSGSTHEQYF. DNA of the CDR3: TGTGCCAGCAGGACTAGCGGGAGCACCCACGAGCAGTACTTC.

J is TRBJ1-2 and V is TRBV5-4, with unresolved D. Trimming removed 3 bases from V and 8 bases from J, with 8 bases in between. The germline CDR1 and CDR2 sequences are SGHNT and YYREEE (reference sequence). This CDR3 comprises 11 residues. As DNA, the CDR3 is TGTGCCAGCAGCTCATTCGGGGGCTACACCTTC. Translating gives CASSSFGGYTF.

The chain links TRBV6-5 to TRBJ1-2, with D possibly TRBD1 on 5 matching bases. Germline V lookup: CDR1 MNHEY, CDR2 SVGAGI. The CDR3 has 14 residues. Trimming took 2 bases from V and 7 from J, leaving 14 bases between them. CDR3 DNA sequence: TGTGCCAGCAGTTACACTCACCCAGGGTCTGGCTACACCTTC. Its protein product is CASSYTHPGSGYTF.

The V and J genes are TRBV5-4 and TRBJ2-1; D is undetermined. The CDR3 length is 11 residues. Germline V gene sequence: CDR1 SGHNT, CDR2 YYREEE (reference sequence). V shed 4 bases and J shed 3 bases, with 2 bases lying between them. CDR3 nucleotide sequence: TGTGCCAGCAGCCACTACAATGAGCAGTTCTTC. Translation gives CASSHYNEQFF.